The source of this TCR beta chain is a study of vaccination effects on CD4 cells after COVID-19. Turning to the study itself: Two million PBMC were seeded per well and grown in the presence of about 10 IU/ml IL-2 and around 11 ug/ml peptides.

TCRdb keeps only in-frame clones here, not all; method: immunoSEQ multiplex PCR. The profile shows tens of thousands of clones, 72% of them singletons. Findings and caveats of the study: The study had few convalescent patients and no early post-infection timepoints.

As for this clone: Its antigen is not known.

The culture ran for under eleven days, and then CD4+ T cells were isolated. The CDR3 has 15 amino acids. Germline V gene data show CDR1 as SGHTA and CDR2 as FQGNSA. J gave up 4 bases and V 6 bases, and 3 bases lay outside the gene matches. V and J are TRBV7-2 and TRBJ2-3; 14 positions agree with TRBD2. The TCR comes from a human donor who had a prior SARS-CoV-2 infection. Sequenced material: CD4+ T cells from PBMCs cultured without peptide, taken before COVID-19 vaccination. In nucleotides, the CDR3 is TGTGCCAGCAGGCTGGGACTAGCGGGAGCAGATACGCAGTATTTT. Translation: CASRLGLAGADTQYF.